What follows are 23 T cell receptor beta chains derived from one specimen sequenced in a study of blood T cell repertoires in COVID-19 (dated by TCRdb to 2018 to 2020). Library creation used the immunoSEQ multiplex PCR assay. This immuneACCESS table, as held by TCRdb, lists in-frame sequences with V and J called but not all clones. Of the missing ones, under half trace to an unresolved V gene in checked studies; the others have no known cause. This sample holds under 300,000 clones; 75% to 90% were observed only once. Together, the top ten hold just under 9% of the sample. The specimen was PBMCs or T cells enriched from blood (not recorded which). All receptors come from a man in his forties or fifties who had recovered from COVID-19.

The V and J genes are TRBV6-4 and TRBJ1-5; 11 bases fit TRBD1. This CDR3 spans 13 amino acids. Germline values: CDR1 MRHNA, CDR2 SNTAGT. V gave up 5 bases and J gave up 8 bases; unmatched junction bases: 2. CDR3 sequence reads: CASSSGQGEPQHF. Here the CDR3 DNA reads TGTGCCAGCAGTTCGGGACAGGGGGAGCCCCAGCATTTT.

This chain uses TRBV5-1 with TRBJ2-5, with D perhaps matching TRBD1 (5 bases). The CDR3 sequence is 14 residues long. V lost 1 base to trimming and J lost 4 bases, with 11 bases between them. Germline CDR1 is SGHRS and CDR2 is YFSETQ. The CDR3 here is CASSLRGTGETQYF. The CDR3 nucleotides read TGCGCCAGCAGCTTGAGGGGCACAGGAGAGACCCAGTACTTC.

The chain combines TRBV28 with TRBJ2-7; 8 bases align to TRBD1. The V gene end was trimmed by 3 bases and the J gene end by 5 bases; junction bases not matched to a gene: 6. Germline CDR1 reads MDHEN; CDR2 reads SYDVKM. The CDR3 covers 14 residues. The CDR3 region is CASSFRTGIHEQYF. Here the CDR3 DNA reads TGTGCCAGCAGTTTTCGGACAGGGATCCACGAGCAGTACTTC.

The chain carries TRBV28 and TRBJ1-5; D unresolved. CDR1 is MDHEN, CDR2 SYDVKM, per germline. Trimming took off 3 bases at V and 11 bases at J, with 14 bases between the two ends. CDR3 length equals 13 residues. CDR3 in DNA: TGTGCCAGCAGTTTGGAAGGGATCGGGACCCAGCATTTT. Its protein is CASSLEGIGTQHF.

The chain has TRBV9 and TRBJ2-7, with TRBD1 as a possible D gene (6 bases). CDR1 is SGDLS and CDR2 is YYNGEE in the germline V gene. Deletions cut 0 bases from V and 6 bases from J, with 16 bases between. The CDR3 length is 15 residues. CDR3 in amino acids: CASSVAQGPTGEQYF. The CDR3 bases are TGTGCCAGCAGCGTAGCACAGGGACCTACTGGCGAGCAGTACTTC.

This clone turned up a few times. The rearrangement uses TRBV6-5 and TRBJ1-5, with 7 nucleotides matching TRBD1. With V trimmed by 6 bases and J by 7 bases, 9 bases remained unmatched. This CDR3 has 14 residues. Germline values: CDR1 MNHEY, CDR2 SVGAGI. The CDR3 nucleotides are TGTGCCAGCAGCACTAGACAGGGTGAGCAGCCCCAGCATTTT. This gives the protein CASSTRQGEQPQHF.

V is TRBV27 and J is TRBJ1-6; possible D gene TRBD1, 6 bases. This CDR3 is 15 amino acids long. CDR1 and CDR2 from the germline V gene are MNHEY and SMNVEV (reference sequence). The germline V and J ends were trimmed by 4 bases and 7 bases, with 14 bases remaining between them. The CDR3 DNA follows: TGTGCCAGCAGTTCTCCAGGGGCGGGCAATTCACCCCTCCACTTT. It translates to CASSSPGAGNSPLHF.

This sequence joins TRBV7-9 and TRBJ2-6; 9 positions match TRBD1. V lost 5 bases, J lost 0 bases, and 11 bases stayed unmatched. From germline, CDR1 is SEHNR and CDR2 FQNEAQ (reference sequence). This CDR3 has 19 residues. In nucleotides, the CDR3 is TGTGCCAGCAGCCCCAGAACAGGGGGCAGGATCTCTGGGGCCAACGTCCTGACTTTC. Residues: CASSPRTGGRISGANVLTF.

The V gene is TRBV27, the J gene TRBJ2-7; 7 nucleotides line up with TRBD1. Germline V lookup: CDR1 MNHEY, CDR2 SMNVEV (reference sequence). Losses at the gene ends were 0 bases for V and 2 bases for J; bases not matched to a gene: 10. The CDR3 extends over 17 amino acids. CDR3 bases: TGTGCCAGCAGTTTATCCTCGACAGGGTTGGGGACCTACGAGCAGTACTTC. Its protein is CASSLSSTGLGTYEQYF.

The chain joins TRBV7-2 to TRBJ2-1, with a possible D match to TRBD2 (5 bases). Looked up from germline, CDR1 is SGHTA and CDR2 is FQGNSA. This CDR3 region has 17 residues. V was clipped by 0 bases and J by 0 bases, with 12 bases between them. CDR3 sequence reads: CASSLASAVPSYNEQFF. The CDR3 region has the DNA TGTGCCAGCAGCTTAGCTTCAGCGGTCCCCTCCTACAATGAGCAGTTCTTC.

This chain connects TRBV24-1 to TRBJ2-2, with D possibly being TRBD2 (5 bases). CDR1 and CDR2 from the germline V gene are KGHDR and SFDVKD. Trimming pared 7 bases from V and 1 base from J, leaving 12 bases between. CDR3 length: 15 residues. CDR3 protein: CATRDGVRNTGELFF. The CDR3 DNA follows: TGTGCCACCAGGGACGGGGTCAGGAACACCGGGGAGCTGTTTTTT.

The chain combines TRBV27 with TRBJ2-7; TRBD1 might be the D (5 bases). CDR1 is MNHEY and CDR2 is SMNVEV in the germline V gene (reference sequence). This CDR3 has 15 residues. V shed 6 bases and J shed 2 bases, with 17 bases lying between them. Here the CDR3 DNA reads TGTGCCAGCAGCCGCGGACCGGACACAACCTACGAGCAGTACTTC. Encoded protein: CASSRGPDTTYEQYF.

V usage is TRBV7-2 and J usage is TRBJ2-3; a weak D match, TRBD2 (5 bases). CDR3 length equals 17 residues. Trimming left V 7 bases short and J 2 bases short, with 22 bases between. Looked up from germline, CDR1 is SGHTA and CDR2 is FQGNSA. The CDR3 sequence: CASNIRLGGLFTDTQYF. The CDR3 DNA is TGTGCCAGCAACATAAGGTTGGGCGGGTTATTCACAGATACGCAGTATTTT.

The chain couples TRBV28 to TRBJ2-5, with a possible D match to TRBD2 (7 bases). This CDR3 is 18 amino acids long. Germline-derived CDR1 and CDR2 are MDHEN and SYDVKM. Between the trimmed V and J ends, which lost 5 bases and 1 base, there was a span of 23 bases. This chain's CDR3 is CASSVPGGGGYLQETQYF. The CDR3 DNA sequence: TGTGCCAGCAGTGTACCGGGGGGTGGGGGCTATCTCCAAGAGACCCAGTACTTC.

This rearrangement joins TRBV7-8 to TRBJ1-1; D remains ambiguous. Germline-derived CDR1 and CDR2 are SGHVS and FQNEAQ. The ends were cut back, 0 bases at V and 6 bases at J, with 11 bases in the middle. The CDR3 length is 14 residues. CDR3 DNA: TGTGCCAGCAGCTTAGCTGGCAGGTATGCTGAAGCTTTCTTT. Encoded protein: CASSLAGRYAEAFF.

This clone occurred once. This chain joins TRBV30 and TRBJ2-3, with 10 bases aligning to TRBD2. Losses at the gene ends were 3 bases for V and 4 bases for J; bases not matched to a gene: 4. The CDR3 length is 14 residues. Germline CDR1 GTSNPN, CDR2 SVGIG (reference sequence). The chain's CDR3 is CAWRTSGASDTQYF. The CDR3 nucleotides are TGTGCCTGGAGAACTAGCGGGGCCTCAGATACGCAGTATTTT.

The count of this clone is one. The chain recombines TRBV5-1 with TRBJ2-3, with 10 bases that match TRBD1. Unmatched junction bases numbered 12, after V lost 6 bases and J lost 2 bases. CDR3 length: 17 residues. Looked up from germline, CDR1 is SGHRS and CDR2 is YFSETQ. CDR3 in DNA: TGCGCCAGCACGCACGGGACAGGGGCCGACCTCACAGATACGCAGTATTTT. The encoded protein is CASTHGTGADLTDTQYF.

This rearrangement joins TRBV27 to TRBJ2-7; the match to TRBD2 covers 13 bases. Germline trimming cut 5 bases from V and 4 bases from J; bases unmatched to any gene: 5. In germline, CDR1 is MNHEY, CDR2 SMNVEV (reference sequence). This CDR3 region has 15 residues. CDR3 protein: CASSQTSGGNYEQYF. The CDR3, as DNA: TGTGCCAGCAGTCAGACTAGCGGGGGGAATTACGAGCAGTACTTC.

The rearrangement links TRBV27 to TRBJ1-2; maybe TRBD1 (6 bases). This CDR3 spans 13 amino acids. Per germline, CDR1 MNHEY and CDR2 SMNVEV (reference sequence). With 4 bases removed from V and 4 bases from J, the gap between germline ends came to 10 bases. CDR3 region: CASSSQGPYGYTF. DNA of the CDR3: TGTGCCAGCAGTTCACAGGGACCCTATGGCTACACCTTC.

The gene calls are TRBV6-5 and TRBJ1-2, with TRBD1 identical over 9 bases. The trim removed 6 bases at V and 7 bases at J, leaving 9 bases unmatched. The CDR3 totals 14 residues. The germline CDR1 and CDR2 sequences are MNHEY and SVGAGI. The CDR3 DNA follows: TGTGCCAGCAGCTCCGGGACAGGGATCAGTGGCTACACCTTC. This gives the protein CASSSGTGISGYTF.

CDR3 DNA sequence: TGTGCCAGCAGTTCTTATCTACGACAGAACACTGAAGCTTTCTTT. Translation gives CASSSYLRQNTEAFF. The chain joins TRBV11-1 to TRBJ1-1; D ambiguous. The CDR3 extends over 15 amino acids. V was clipped by 6 bases and J by 1 base, with 15 bases between them. The V gene's germline CDR1 is SGHAT and CDR2 FQDESV (reference sequence).

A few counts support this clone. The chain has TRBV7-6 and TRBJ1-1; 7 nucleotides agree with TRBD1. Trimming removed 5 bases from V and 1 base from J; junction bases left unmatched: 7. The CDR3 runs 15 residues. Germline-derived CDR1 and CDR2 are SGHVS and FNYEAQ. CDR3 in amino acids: CASSHPGQRNTEAFF. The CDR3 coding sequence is TGTGCCAGCAGCCACCCGGGACAGAGGAACACTGAAGCTTTCTTT.

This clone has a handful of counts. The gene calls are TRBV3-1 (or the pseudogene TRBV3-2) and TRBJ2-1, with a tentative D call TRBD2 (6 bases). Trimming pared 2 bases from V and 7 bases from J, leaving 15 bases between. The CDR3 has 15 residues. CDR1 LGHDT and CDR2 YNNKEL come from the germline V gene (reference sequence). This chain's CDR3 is CASSQSTGAFNEQFF. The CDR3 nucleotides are TGTGCCAGCAGCCAAAGTACGGGAGCTTTTAATGAGCAGTTCTTC.